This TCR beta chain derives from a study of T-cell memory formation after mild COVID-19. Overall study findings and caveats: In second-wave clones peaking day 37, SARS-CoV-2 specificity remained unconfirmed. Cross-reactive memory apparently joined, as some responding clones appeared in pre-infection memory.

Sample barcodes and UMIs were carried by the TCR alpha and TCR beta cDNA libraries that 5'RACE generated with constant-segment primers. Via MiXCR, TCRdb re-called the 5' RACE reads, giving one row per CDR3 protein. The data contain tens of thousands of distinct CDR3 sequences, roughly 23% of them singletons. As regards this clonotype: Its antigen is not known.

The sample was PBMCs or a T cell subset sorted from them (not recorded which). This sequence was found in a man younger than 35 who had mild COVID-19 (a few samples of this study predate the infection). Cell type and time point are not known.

The CDR3 DNA is TGCGCCAGCAGACCCGCCAGGGGGAACACTGAAGCTTTCTTT. Protein sequence: CASRPARGNTEAFF. The chain uses TRBV5-1 and TRBJ1-1; a possible D gene is TRBD1 (6 bases). Germline V gives CDR1 SGHRS, CDR2 YFSETQ. There are 14 residues in the CDR3. V lost 5 bases and J 1 base, leaving 12 bases between the germline ends.